The 23 T cell receptor beta chains given below trace back to one sample, sequenced in a study of CD8+CD57+ T cells in acquired aplastic anemia. Genomic DNA served as template for TCR beta VDJ and CDR3 profiling. Each CDR3 protein gets one entry after TCRdb re-called the reads with MiXCR. The sample records about 160,000 distinct CDR3 sequences, 45% to 55% being singletons. The sequenced patients had an expansion of CD8+CD57+ cells seen by flow cytometry. Material for sequencing was sorted CD4+, CD8+, or CD8+CD57+ T cells (not recorded which) from PBMCs. These receptors originate from a human donor with aplastic anemia.

The CDR3 DNA sequence: TGTGCCATCAGTCCCCGACAGGGGGGCGATGAGCAGTTCTTC. Its protein product is CAISPRQGGDEQFF. The V call is TRBV10-3, the J call TRBJ2-1, with 9 positions matching TRBD1. The CDR3 extends over 14 amino acids. After removal of 5 bases from V and 8 bases from J, the junction contained 7 bases not matched to a gene. Germline loops: CDR1 ENHRY, CDR2 SYGVKD.

The rearrangement links TRBV29-1 to TRBJ1-1; the D gene is possibly TRBD1 (5 bases). Germline V gene data show CDR1 as SQVTM and CDR2 as ANQGSEA. V was cut by 1 base and J by 2 bases, with 8 bases left in between. The CDR3 contains 13 residues. The CDR3 DNA is TGCAGCGTTGAAGTTGGGGGAAACACTGAAGCTTTCTTT. Translated: CSVEVGGNTEAFF.

The CDR3 region is CASSFGLMSSTNEKLFF. The CDR3 DNA is TGTGCCAGCAGCTTCGGTCTTATGTCATCAACTAATGAAAAACTGTTTTTT. The rearrangement uses TRBV11-1 and TRBJ1-4; D uncertain. The CDR3 sequence is 17 residues long. With 3 bases removed from V and 0 bases from J, the gap between germline ends came to 14 bases. Germline V CDR1 and CDR2: SGHAT, FQDESV (reference sequence).

The chain combines TRBV25-1 with TRBJ1-2, with 12 bases fitting TRBD1. With 3 bases clipped from V and 6 bases from J, the junction kept 8 bases outside the gene matches. CDR1 is MGHDK and CDR2 is SYGVNS in the germline V gene. The CDR3 has 16 residues. The chain's CDR3 is CASSDPWGTGGHGYTF. The CDR3 DNA follows: TGTGCCAGCAGTGATCCTTGGGGGACAGGGGGCCATGGCTACACCTTC.

This chain connects TRBV29-1 to TRBJ2-7; D possibly corresponds to TRBD2 (6 bases). Trimming shortened V by 5 bases and J by 0 bases, and 11 bases separated the two germline ends. CDR1 is SQVTM and CDR2 is ANQGSEA in the germline V gene. The CDR3 contains 13 residues. CDR3 residues: CSVCRGDSYEQYF. CDR3 nucleotide sequence: TGCAGCGTTTGCCGCGGGGACTCCTACGAGCAGTACTTC.

There are a few counts of this clonotype. The chain recombines TRBV10-3 with TRBJ1-5; 8 bases map to TRBD1. CDR3 length: 14 amino acids. The V gene end was trimmed by 3 bases and the J gene end by 5 bases; junction bases not matched to a gene: 3. The germline V gene has CDR1 ENHRY and CDR2 SYGVKD. CDR3 sequence reads: CAISDQGAYQPQHF. Written as DNA, the CDR3 is TGTGCCATCAGTGATCAGGGGGCCTATCAGCCCCAGCATTTT.

This clonotype was detected ten times or more. The J gene is TRBJ2-7, the V gene TRBV6-5; TRBD1 might be the D (5 bases). The germline V and J ends were trimmed by 6 bases and 3 bases, with 9 bases remaining between them. Germline assignment: CDR1 MNHEY and CDR2 SVGAGI. The CDR3 extends over 12 amino acids. The CDR3, as DNA: TGTGCCAGCAGAACCACAGGCTACGAGCAGTACTTC. As protein: CASRTTGYEQYF.

In its sample, this clonotype was seen many times. The rearrangement uses TRBV19 and TRBJ2-1; D is undetermined. This CDR3 is 13 amino acids long. Germline V gene sequence: CDR1 LNHDA, CDR2 SQIVND (reference sequence). V was trimmed by 10 bases and J by 7 bases, leaving 17 bases between them. The CDR3 loop is CATGVSRWNEQFF. The CDR3 DNA follows: TGTGCCACTGGGGTGAGTAGGTGGAATGAGCAGTTCTTC.

The chain links TRBV2 to TRBJ1-1; tentative D call: TRBD1 (5 bases). Trimming stripped 7 bases from V and 4 bases from J, with 10 bases between. The CDR3 consists of 12 residues. The V gene's germline CDR1 is SNHLY and CDR2 FYNNEI. The CDR3 sequence: CASNQGITEAFF. CDR3 nucleotide sequence: TGTGCCAGCAATCAGGGTATCACTGAAGCTTTCTTT.

A remark on this clonotype: The junction does not match germline at one end; this may be a read error. The rearrangement joins TRBV6-2 or TRBV6-3 to TRBJ2-1; no definite D call. Germline V CDR1 and CDR2: MNHEY, SVGEGT. The CDR3 spans 11 residues. CDR3 sequence: CASSSASWLVF. CDR3 in DNA: TGTGCCAGCAGTTCCGCATCATGGTTGGTTTTC.

The V gene is TRBV6-2 or TRBV6-3, the J gene TRBJ2-3; a possible D gene is TRBD2 (6 bases). Germline CDR1 reads MNHEY; CDR2 reads SVGEGT. Trimming removed 10 bases from V and 1 base from J, with 21 bases in between. The CDR3 spans 16 residues. The CDR3 protein is CATNPRDSPRTDTQYF. CDR3 DNA sequence: TGTGCCACAAACCCACGGGACTCTCCCCGCACAGATACGCAGTATTTT.

The chain employs TRBV19 and TRBJ1-4, with D perhaps matching TRBD1 (5 bases). Per germline, CDR1 LNHDA and CDR2 SQIVND (reference sequence). Trimming took 5 bases from V and 2 from J, leaving 9 bases between them. The CDR3 has 14 residues. The CDR3 sequence is CASSLRGTNEKLFF. CDR3 nucleotide sequence: TGTGCCAGTAGTTTGCGGGGGACTAATGAAAAACTGTTTTTT.

For this clonotype: It may be a read error: a sequence one base away is much more abundant. V is TRBV7-6 and J is TRBJ2-2; D is perhaps TRBD2 (5 bases). Germline CDR1 is SGHVS and CDR2 is FNYEAQ. CDR3 size: 14 residues. CDR3 sequence (DNA): TGTGCCAGCAGTTACGGGGATAACACCGGGGAGCTGCTTTTT. Protein sequence: CASSYGDNTGELLF.

This clonotype has ten or more counts. J is TRBJ2-7 and V is TRBV15; tentative D call: TRBD1 (6 bases). CDR1 and CDR2 from the germline V gene are LNHNV and YYDKDF (reference sequence). The CDR3 is 15 residues long. V dropped 3 bases and J dropped 2 bases, with 14 bases sitting between them. The CDR3 DNA sequence: TGTGCCACCAGCAGGATAGACAGGATCCCCTACGAGCAGTACTTC. This encodes CATSRIDRIPYEQYF.

The chain combines TRBV3-1 with TRBJ2-5, with a possible D match to TRBD2 (6 bases). This CDR3 contains 15 residues. V lost 4 bases, J lost 3 bases, and 15 bases lay in between. From germline, CDR1 is LGHDT and CDR2 YNNKEL (reference sequence). The CDR3 DNA reads TGTGCCAGCAGCCCCCAGGGTCCGGGGGAAGAGACCCAGTACTTC. Translating it yields CASSPQGPGEETQYF.

The table lists this clonotype with many counts. V usage is TRBV20-1 and J usage is TRBJ2-3; TRBD2 agrees at 11 bases. The V and J ends lost 5 bases and 4 bases, in that order; junction bases with no gene match: 5. The CDR3 contains 14 residues. The V gene's germline CDR1 is DFQATT and CDR2 SNEGSKA (reference sequence). CDR3 sequence: CSAPGLAAADTQYF. Here the CDR3 DNA reads TGCAGTGCTCCGGGACTAGCGGCGGCAGATACGCAGTATTTT.

This chain connects TRBV6-1 to TRBJ2-2; 8 bases line up with TRBD2. Germline CDR1 reads MNHNS; CDR2 reads SASEGT. The CDR3 runs to 17 residues. J was trimmed by 0 bases and V by 6 bases; bases with no gene match: 9. The CDR3 DNA reads TGTGCCAGCAGATCGTGGAATAGCGGGGCGAACACCGGGGAGCTGTTTTTT. Amino acids: CASRSWNSGANTGELFF.

This clonotype was recorded at least ten times. J is TRBJ2-5 and V is TRBV5-1; TRBD1 might be the D (6 bases). This CDR3 has 15 amino acids. Germline CDR1 is SGHRS and CDR2 is YFSETQ. The V end lost 4 bases, the J end lost 4 bases, and 17 bases lay between the germline ends. The chain's CDR3 is CASSIPGEIGETQYF. The CDR3 DNA reads TGCGCCAGCAGCATCCCAGGGGAAATTGGAGAGACCCAGTACTTC. Drawing the rest from reference TRBV5-1 and TRBJ2-5, the complete variable domain is KAGVTQTPRYLIKTRGQQVTLSCSPISGHRSVSWYQQTPGQGLQFLFEYFSETQRNKGNFPGRFSGRQFSNSRSEMNVSTLELGDSALYLCASSIPGEIGETQYFGPGTRLLVL.

This clonotype appeared many times. This chain uses TRBV15 with TRBJ1-3; TRBD1 matches at 10 bases. V shed 6 bases and J 2 bases; nucleotides not matched to a gene: 4. Germline CDR1 is LNHNV and CDR2 is YYDKDF (reference sequence). CDR3 length equals 15 residues. The CDR3 reads CATSSDRGPGNTIYF. The CDR3 DNA reads TGTGCCACCAGTAGCGACAGGGGGCCTGGAAACACCATATATTTT.

In its sample, this clonotype was seen many times. This chain joins TRBV20-1 and TRBJ2-3; 7 bases are a match to TRBD2. V gave up 3 bases and J gave up 5 bases; unmatched junction bases: 11. This CDR3 contains 15 residues. The germline V gene encodes CDR1 DFQATT and CDR2 SNEGSKA (reference sequence). The CDR3: CSARGLPSSLDTQYF. Here the CDR3 DNA reads TGCAGTGCTAGGGGACTACCCTCGTCTCTAGATACGCAGTATTTT.

The chain has TRBV19 and TRBJ1-2; 10 bases map to TRBD1. The CDR3 has 12 residues. The J segment lost 7 bases and the V segment lost 10 bases, leaving 6 bases of the junction unmatched. Germline CDR1 is LNHDA and CDR2 is SQIVND (reference sequence). The CDR3 DNA sequence: TGTGCCACCCGGGGACAGGGGTCTGGCTACACCTTC. As protein: CATRGQGSGYTF.

In its sample, this clonotype was seen many times. V is TRBV7-9 and J is TRBJ1-4; D gene uncertain. The better agreement between TRBJ2-2 and the DNA end casts doubt on the J call. CDR3 length: 11 residues. Germline V CDR1 and CDR2: SEHNR, FQNEAQ (reference sequence). DNA of the CDR3: TGTGCCAGCAGCTTATCGTCGGAGCTGTTTTTT. As protein: CASSLSSELFF.

The genes are TRBV19 and TRBJ2-7; 11 bases are a match to TRBD1. Trimming removed 4 bases from V and 5 bases from J; junction bases left unmatched: 4. This CDR3 region has 14 residues. Germline CDR1 LNHDA, CDR2 SQIVND (reference sequence). Here the CDR3 reads CASSTGTGGDEQYF. For the CDR3, the DNA is TGTGCCAGTAGTACCGGGACAGGGGGGGACGAGCAGTACTTC.